This section outlines one T cell receptor beta chain sequence together with its context. This clone was seen once. The antigen it recognizes is unknown. There are no base qualities to consult, and no much larger clone falls within one base. Interpreted using the paper, the time point label stands for: less than five weeks on oral tofacitinib. What the treatment or condition label conveys for this sample: oral pan-JAK inhibitor, 5-10 mg twice daily. From alopecia areata patients, peripheral blood was collected along with lesional scalp punch biopsies. After PBMCs were isolated by density centrifugation and stained for CD3, CD4 and CD8, a FACSAria was used to sort CD4+ and CD8+ T cells. The record originates from a study of CD8+ T cells in alopecia areata listed by TCRdb under 2018. Describing the broader study: The treated patients, all with moderate-to-severe alopecia areata, were enrolled in an open-label pilot trial of oral tofacitinib given at 5 to 10 mg twice daily. In both human patients and the C3H/HeJ mouse model, the study applied high-throughput TCRbeta sequencing to look at T cell clonal expansion in alopecia areata. Tofacitinib-treated patients had biopsies at baseline and at 4 and 24 weeks of treatment, with a later scalp biopsy in several patients. Scalp clonality was compared among normal scalp (n=4), patchy alopecia areata scalp (n=8), and alopecia totalis/universalis scalp (n=8). Amplification of TCRbeta CDR3 regions was done by immunoSEQ multiplex PCR using 35 Vbeta forward primers and 13 Jbeta reverse primers. Disease severity in treated patients was measured with the SALT score, which quantifies the percentage of affected scalp surface area. Patients received tofacitinib for 6 to 18 months and were then followed off drug for 6 months to check for delayed response and recurrence. The RNA source kit depended on sample type: the PAXgene miRNA kit for fixed scalp, the miRNeasy kit for PBMCs, and the RNeasy kit for mouse skin. On the human side, TCRbeta sequencing was run on scalp tissue and on sorted CD4+ and CD8+ peripheral blood T cells from healthy controls and from alopecia areata patients with either patchy or totalis/universalis disease. Points the paper makes about the study in general: Because the treated cohort was small and had just a single nonresponder, larger studies are needed to establish links between baseline CD8+ expansion and response. Scalp clonality and the number of expanded CD8+ clones among the top 100 scalp clones were significantly decreased by tofacitinib. During tofacitinib treatment, many expanded lesional clones stuck around in both scalp and blood, and this persistence may partly explain why relapse happens after treatment is stopped. Unlike mouse skin, which is dominated by gammadelta T cells, normal human skin has resident alphabeta T cells that are also sequenced, and this complicates analysis of the scalp TCR repertoire. TCR sequences shared between patients were less clear than in mice, possibly partly because of HLA diversity in the patient population. Compared with normal scalp, lesional scalp had higher clonality and more expanded CD8+ clones, particularly in alopecia totalis/universalis, a pattern that suggests antigenic drive.

Libraries were prepared through the immunoSEQ multiplex PCR assay. RNA was extracted from all samples and reverse transcribed into cDNA as template for TCR sequencing. SuperScript III was used for first-strand cDNA synthesis, primed with a 2:1 mix of oligo-dT and random hexamers. A synthetic immune receptor repertoire was used to gauge amplification bias, and whatever bias remained was removed computationally. Processing in the source paper ran as follows. Raw reads were preprocessed for error removal, and CDR3 was defined according to IMGT conventions as running from the conserved cysteine to phenylalanine. Clonality was computed by normalizing Shannon entropy by log2 of the number of productive unique TCRs and subtracting the result from 1. Whether each scalp clone was CD4 or CD8 was inferred by checking scalp TCRbeta sequences against the CD4 and CD8 repertoires from sorted blood. The source is immuneACCESS, and TCRdb retained only in-frame sequences with V and J called. Part of the clones is not carried over; for the studies checked, unresolved V genes explain less than half of this, and the remainder is unexplained. V and J calls and clone size follow that table, whereas D and trimming were derived from the DNA. This sample gives approximately 210,000 clones in total; less than 65% of them show up just once. Clones ranked in the top ten supply roughly 4.2% of the sample.

The germline V and J ends show losses of 6 bases and 0 bases respectively, and no gene match explains 8 bases of the junction. Spanning cysteine to phenylalanine, the CDR3 consists of 15 amino acids. Left in the record is the CDR3 DNA by itself, 45 bases read in frame from the first base. The CDR1 and CDR2 encoded by the germline V gene are MNHEY and SVGAGI. The clonotype was recovered from a human donor with alopecia areata. The sequences come from CD4+ T cells sorted from blood, collected at week 4, from a patient treated with tofacitinib. The chain uses TRBV6-5 and TRBJ2-7; TRBD1 matches 7 bases in the middle. Here is the DNA: TGTGCCAGCAGCCACAGGGGAAGCCGCTCCTACGAGCAGTACTTC. Translation gives CASSHRGSRSYEQYF.